This T cell receptor (beta chain) was documented in a study of OX40 agonist ivuxolimab in advanced cancers. Study-level background: Ivuxolimab is an agonistic anti-OX40 (CD134) antibody, and patients were treated with it. Dose-escalation patients' cancers were hepatocellular carcinoma, melanoma, renal cell or head and neck cancer.

The method was immunoSEQ multiplex PCR; TCRdb's version includes in-frame clones alone and lacks a portion of them. Among about 71,000 clones listed, 84% were seen once. The CDR3 spans 13 residues. J was trimmed by 9 bases and V by 8 bases; bases with no gene match: 7. Germline values: CDR1 MDHEN, CDR2 SYDVKM. The clonotype comes from an adult with an advanced solid tumor such as melanoma, head and neck, liver or kidney cancer. Sequences were derived from CD4+ or CD8+ T cells sorted from blood, sampled in a trial of the OX40 agonist ivuxolimab. The rearrangement uses TRBV28 and TRBJ1-4; 9 nucleotides match TRBD1. CDR3 nucleotide sequence: TGTGCCAGCTCGGGACAGGGAATTAAAAAACTGTTTTTT. It encodes CASSGQGIKKLFF.